The 4 T cell receptor beta chains below all came from one sample that was sequenced in a study of T-cell reconstitution after alpha-beta-depleted transplantation in children. Preparation of the TCRbeta library used unique molecular identifiers. Each CDR3 protein is one row after TCRdb ran MiXCR on the PCR reads. The repertoire holds a few hundred thousand distinct CDR3 sequences, with about 9.4% as singletons. Source: PBMCs from the stem cell graft donor, taken from the stem cell graft. The receptors originated from a human donor who donated a stem cell graft to a child with acute lymphoblastic leukemia.

The CDR3: CASSPPEGEQFF. CDR3 bases: TGTGCCAGCAGTCCACCTGAGGGTGAGCAGTTCTTC. The V and J genes are TRBV28 and TRBJ2-1; a weak D match, TRBD2 (5 bases). CDR3 length: 12 amino acids. V lost 5 bases and J 9 bases, leaving 11 bases between the germline ends. Germline CDR1 MDHEN, CDR2 SYDVKM.

This chain connects TRBV20-1 to TRBJ2-7; D call uncertain. Germline V gene lookup returns CDR1 DFQATT and CDR2 SNEGSKA (reference sequence). V was clipped by 4 bases and J by 5 bases, with 15 bases between them. The CDR3 loop spans 13 amino acids. CDR3 nucleotides: TGCAGTGCTATATTGACTCCCGTGGACGAGCAGTACTTC. Protein: CSAILTPVDEQYF.

The V call is TRBV4-1, the J call TRBJ1-4; 7 bases match TRBD1. The length of the CDR3 is 14 residues. Germline V gene data show CDR1 as MGHRA and CDR2 as YSYEKL. The J segment lost 4 bases and the V segment lost 3 bases, leaving 2 bases of the junction unmatched. CDR3 nucleotides: TGCGCCAGCAGCCAGAGGGACAGTAATGAAAAACTGTTTTTT. As protein: CASSQRDSNEKLFF.

This chain connects TRBV20-1 to TRBJ2-6; a weak D match, TRBD1 (6 bases). Trimming took off 4 bases at V and 4 bases at J, with 11 bases between the two ends. The CDR3 sequence is 14 residues long. CDR1 and CDR2 from the germline V gene are DFQATT and SNEGSKA (reference sequence). Written as DNA, the CDR3 is TGCAGTGCTACCCAAACAGGGGGGGCCAACGTCCTGACTTTC. This gives the protein CSATQTGGANVLTF.